This is a list of T cell receptor beta chains from one sample in a study of blood T cell repertoires in COVID-19. The assay was immunoSEQ multiplex PCR, and TCRdb's table has in-frame clones only and misses some. The repertoire has about 210,000 clones, approximately 82% of them found once; the top ten carry more than 10%. The sequenced sample consisted of peripheral blood. Source of these receptors: a woman aged 40 to 50 with acute or convalescent COVID-19. CDR3s include the opening cysteine and the closing phenylalanine or tryptophan. D genes are given only for firm matches. Rows may omit the clone size; those that give it use once, few, many or a size class.

TRBV3-1/TRBV3-2,NA,TRBJ1-4,TRBD1,TGTGCCAGCAGAGATGACAAGGGGGCGAGTGAAAAACTGTTTTTT,CASRDDKGASEKLFF
TRBV19,NA,TRBJ2-2,TRBD2,TGTGCCAGTAGTCCCAGAGGGACTAGTTTAGTCGGGGAGCTGTTTTTT,CASSPRGTSLVGELFF
TRBV27,NA,TRBJ1-1,NA,TGTGCCAGCAGTTTGTCAGGGGCCACTGAAGCTTTCTTT,CASSLSGATEAFF
TRBV4-3,NA,TRBJ2-3,TRBD1,TGCGCCAGCAGCCACGGGACAGGGGACACAGATACGCAGTATTTT,CASSHGTGDTDTQYF
TRBV5-8,NA,TRBJ1-3,NA,TGTGCCAGCAGCCCGACTTGGACGGACGGGGATCGCTCTGGAAACACCATATATTTT,CASSPTWTDGDRSGNTIYF
TRBV6-1,NA,TRBJ1-1,NA,TGTGCCAGCAGTGAGAACATGAACACTGAAGCTTTCTTT,CASSENMNTEAFF
TRBV6-1,NA,TRBJ2-1,NA,TGTGCCAGCAGTGTATCGGTTAGGGAGGCCGGTGGCAATGAGCAGTTCTTC,CASSVSVREAGGNEQFF
TRBV19,NA,TRBJ1-1,NA,TGTGCCAGTAGTAGCGGGAGAGGGTGGAACACTGAAGCTTTCTTT,CASSSGRGWNTEAFF
TRBV19,NA,TRBJ1-2,TRBD1,TGTGCCAGTAGCCCACAGGGGGCGGGCGGCTATGGCTACACCTTC,CASSPQGAGGYGYTF
TRBV5-6,NA,TRBJ2-7,TRBD2,TGTGCCAGCAGCTCCAGACTAGCGGCTAGCTACGAGCAGTACTTC,CASSSRLAASYEQYF
TRBV9,few,TRBJ1-2,TRBD1,TGTGCCAGCAGCCCAACAGGGGATAGCTATGGCTACACCTTC,CASSPTGDSYGYTF
TRBV19,NA,TRBJ1-1,NA,TGTGCCAGTAGTAATGATTACCTACAAGCTTTCTTT,CASSNDYLQAFF
TRBV9,NA,TRBJ2-1,TRBD2,TGCCCCCCCCGCGGGGGGGGCGGGAGGACCGATGAGCAGTTCTTC,CPPRGGGGRTDEQFF
TRBV12-2,NA,TRBJ1-2,NA,TGTGCAAGTCGCTTCCTACCAGGAGGGGCCGCCTATGGCTACACCTTC,CASRFLPGGAAYGYTF
TRBV6-1,NA,TRBJ2-7,TRBD1,TGTGCCAGCAGTGAGGACAGGGTCACCTACGAGCAGTACTTC,CASSEDRVTYEQYF
TRBV7-6,NA,TRBJ1-1,TRBD1,TGTGCCAGCAGCCCTGACAGGGGCTTACCTAGGAACACTGAAGCTTTCTTT,CASSPDRGLPRNTEAFF
TRBV6-2/TRBV6-3,few,TRBJ2-2,NA,TGTGCCAGCAGTTACTCGAAATTCGCGCCCGCAGGGAACACCGGGGAGCTGTTTTTT,CASSYSKFAPAGNTGELFF
TRBV6-2/TRBV6-3,NA,TRBJ2-3,NA,TGTGCCAGCAGTTATAGCAGTTCTGGCGGGTCTAGCACAGATACGCAGTATTTT,CASSYSSSGGSSTDTQYF
TRBV27,few,TRBJ2-1,NA,TGTGCCAGCAATAGTCGGGAGTGGGAGCAGTTCTTC,CASNSREWEQFF
TRBV5-6,once,TRBJ1-4,TRBD1,TGTGCCAGCAGCTTGGGTGCCAACAGGGGGTCGGAAGAAAAACTGTTTTTT,CASSLGANRGSEEKLFF
TRBV20-1,NA,TRBJ2-7,NA,TGCAGTGCTAGTAATCTCTCCTACGAGCAGTACTTC,CSASNLSYEQYF
TRBV14,NA,TRBJ2-7,NA,TGTGCCAGCAGCGACAGTCCCTACGAGCAGTACTTC,CASSDSPYEQYF
TRBV29-1,NA,TRBJ2-3,NA,TGCAGCGTTGAAGATTTTCGGCAGAACAGAGTCACAGATACGCAGTATTTT,CSVEDFRQNRVTDTQYF
TRBV27,NA,TRBJ1-5,NA,TGTGCCAGCAGTCCCCCCGGGGGGGGTCAGCCCCAGCATTTT,CASSPPGGGQPQHF
TRBV4-1,NA,TRBJ2-2,NA,TGCGCCAGCAGCCCCGGGAGTGGGCGGTCGGTAGCCGGGGAGCTGTTTTTT,CASSPGSGRSVAGELFF
TRBV7-9,NA,TRBJ2-2,TRBD2,TGTGCCAGCAGCCAGAGCGGGGCCGGCGGGGAGCTGTTTTTT,CASSQSGAGGELFF
TRBV7-3,NA,TRBJ2-7,TRBD1,TGTGCCAGCAGCTGGGACAGGGGGTACGAGCAGTACTTC,CASSWDRGYEQYF
TRBV10-3,NA,TRBJ1-5,TRBD1,TGTGCCATCAGCGAGGGACAGAGCAGCAATCAGCCCCAGCATTTT,CAISEGQSSNQPQHF
TRBV11-2,NA,TRBJ2-7,NA,TGTGCCAGCAGCACAACAGACTACGAGCAGTACTTC,CASSTTDYEQYF
TRBV7-8,NA,TRBJ2-3,TRBD2,TGTGCCAGCAGCACCGGGACTAGCGGGAGGACTGATGCGCAGTATTTT,CASSTGTSGRTDAQYF
TRBV4-2,few,TRBJ1-2,NA,TGTGCCAGCAGCCAAAACCCCCCCGGCGGGGCCCCGACCTTC,CASSQNPPGGAPTF
TRBV25-1,NA,TRBJ1-6,TRBD1,TGTGCCAGCGGAAAAGGGACAGGGTCTTCACCCCTCCACTTT,CASGKGTGSSPLHF
TRBV25-1,NA,TRBJ2-7,NA,TGTGCCAGCAGTGAATTCTTGGAGCAGTACTTC,CASSEFLEQYF